Below, 5 T cell receptor beta chains from the same sample are listed, as sequenced in a study of cytomegalovirus exposure and HLA in healthy donors. PCR used 60 Vbeta primers and 13 Jbeta primers. Assay: immunoSEQ multiplex PCR; the TCRdb copy retains only in-frame clones and omits some. The sample holds about 98,000 clones, more than 60% seen once. The sequencing input was PBMCs. These receptors all come from a man in his forties or fifties in good health and CMV-seronegative.

The chain employs TRBV7-6 and TRBJ2-7, with a tentative D call TRBD2 (6 bases). The CDR3 consists of 15 residues. Germline CDR1 and CDR2: SGHVS and FNYEAQ. V was clipped by 3 bases and J by 2 bases, with 14 bases between them. CDR3 sequence (DNA): TGTGCCAGCAGCTTGGAAGCGGGTTCCACCTACGAGCAGTACTTC. Amino acids: CASSLEAGSTYEQYF.

V is TRBV7-9 and J is TRBJ2-1; TRBD2 agrees at 14 bases. V shed 2 bases, J shed 7 bases, and the junction held 7 bases outside the gene matches. The germline V gene has CDR1 SEHNR and CDR2 FQNEAQ (reference sequence). The CDR3 sequence is 17 residues long. CDR3 sequence (DNA): TGTGCCAGCAGCTTAAGTCGGGGGACTAGCGGGAGAAATGAGCAGTTCTTC. Its protein product is CASSLSRGTSGRNEQFF.

This clone was seen a handful of times. This chain uses TRBV5-8 with TRBJ2-2; a possible D gene is TRBD1 (6 bases). Trimming stripped 0 bases from V and 4 bases from J, with 10 bases between. Germline values: CDR1 SGHTS, CDR2 YDEGEE. The CDR3 is 15 residues long. CDR3 in amino acids: CASSLGQGFTGELFF. CDR3 DNA: TGTGCCAGCAGCTTGGGCCAGGGGTTCACCGGGGAGCTGTTTTTT. Complete variable domain (other parts from reference TRBV5-8 and TRBJ2-2): EAGVTQSPTHLIKTRGQQATLRCSPISGHTSVYWYQQALGLGLQFLLWYDEGEERNRGNFPPRFSGRQFPNYSSELNVNALELEDSALYLCASSLGQGFTGELFFGEGSRLTVL.

V is TRBV11-3 and J is TRBJ2-2; 8 nucleotides align to TRBD2. The CDR3 is 16 residues long. Per the germline V gene, CDR1 is SGHNT and CDR2 is YENEEA. V lost 3 bases, J lost 7 bases, and 10 bases stayed unmatched. The CDR3 loop reads CASSLFGAGAGGELFF. CDR3 coding DNA: TGTGCCAGCAGCTTGTTCGGAGCGGGAGCGGGCGGGGAGCTGTTTTTT. Full variable domain (remainder filled in from reference TRBV11-3 and TRBJ2-2): EAGVVQSPRYKIIEKKQPVAFWCNPISGHNTLYWYLQNLGQGPELLIRYENEEAVDDSQLPKDRFSAERLKGVDSTLKIQPAELGDSAVYLCASSLFGAGAGGELFFGEGSRLTVL.

The chain is built from TRBV2 and TRBJ2-7, with a possible D match to TRBD1 (5 bases). This CDR3 spans 14 amino acids. Germline CDR1 reads SNHLY; CDR2 reads FYNNEI. Trimming removed 6 bases at V and 0 bases at J, with 12 bases between. The CDR3 DNA reads as TGTGCCAGCAGGGTTAGACAGAGCTCCTACGAGCAGTACTTC. It codes for CASRVRQSSYEQYF.